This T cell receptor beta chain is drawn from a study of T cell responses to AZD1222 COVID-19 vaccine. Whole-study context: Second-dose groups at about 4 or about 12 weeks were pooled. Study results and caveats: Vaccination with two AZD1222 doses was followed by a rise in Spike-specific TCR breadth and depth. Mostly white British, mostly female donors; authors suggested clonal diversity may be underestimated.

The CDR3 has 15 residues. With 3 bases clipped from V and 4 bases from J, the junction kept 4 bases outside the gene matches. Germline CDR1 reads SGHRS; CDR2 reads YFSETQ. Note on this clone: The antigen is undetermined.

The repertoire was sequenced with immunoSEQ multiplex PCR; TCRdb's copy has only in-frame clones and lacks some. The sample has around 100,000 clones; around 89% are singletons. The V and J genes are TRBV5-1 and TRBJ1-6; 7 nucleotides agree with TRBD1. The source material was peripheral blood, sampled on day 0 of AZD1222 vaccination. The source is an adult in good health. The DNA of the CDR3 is TGCGCCAGCAGCTACAGACAGGGATATAATTCACCCCTCCACTTT. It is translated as CASSYRQGYNSPLHF.